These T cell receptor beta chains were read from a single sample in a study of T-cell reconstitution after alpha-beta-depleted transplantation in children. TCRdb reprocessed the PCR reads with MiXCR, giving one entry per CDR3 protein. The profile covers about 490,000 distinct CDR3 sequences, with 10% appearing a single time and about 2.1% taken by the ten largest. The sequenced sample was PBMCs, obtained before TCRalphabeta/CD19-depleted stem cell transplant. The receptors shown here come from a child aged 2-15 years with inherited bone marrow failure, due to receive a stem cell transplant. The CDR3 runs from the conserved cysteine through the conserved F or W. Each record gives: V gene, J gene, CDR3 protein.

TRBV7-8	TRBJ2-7	CASSSLGWSYEQYF
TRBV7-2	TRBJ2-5	CASTQQGGGETQYF
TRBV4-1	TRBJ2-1	CASSQVGASGGYNEQFF
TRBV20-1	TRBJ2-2	CSARWASGGNTGELFF
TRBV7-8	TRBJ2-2	CAGRRKREVTGELFF
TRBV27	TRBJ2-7	CASRLAGPYEQYF
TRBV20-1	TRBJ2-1	CSAILGNEQFF
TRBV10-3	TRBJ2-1	CAIREVGGRALADEQFF
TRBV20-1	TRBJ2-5	CSARWTTRGETQYF
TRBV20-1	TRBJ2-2	CSAESLDNTGELFF
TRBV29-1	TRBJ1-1	CSVEVYRNTEAFF
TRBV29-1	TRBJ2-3	CSVTAGADTQYF
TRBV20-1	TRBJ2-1	CSAARLESGYNEQFF
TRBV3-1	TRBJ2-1	CASSQVFHNEQFF
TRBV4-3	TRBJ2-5	CASSQDRSGQETQYF
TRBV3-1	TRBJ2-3	CASSFGLPDTDTQYF
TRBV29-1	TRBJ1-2	CSVDRGGIYGYTF